Included here is one T cell receptor (beta chain) sequence, with context. The data were taken from a study of identical twins. One entry per CDR3 protein, called by TCRdb with MiXCR from the 5' RACE reads. The profile shows 200,000 to 300,000 distinct CDR3 sequences, about 10% of them singletons. The CDR3 contains 15 residues. Germline CDR1 and CDR2: SGHNT and YYREEE (reference sequence). Trimming left V 3 bases short and J 0 bases short, with 10 bases between. Everyone who donated was a healthy Caucasian. The receptor comes from a man in his forties or fifties in good health. The source material was memory T cells sorted from blood. The V call is TRBV5-4, the J call TRBJ1-5, with a weak D call TRBD1 (6 bases). In DNA form, the CDR3 reads TGTGCCAGCAGCTGGGGGCCTAATAGCAATCAGCCCCAGCATTTT. It translates to CASSWGPNSNQPQHF.